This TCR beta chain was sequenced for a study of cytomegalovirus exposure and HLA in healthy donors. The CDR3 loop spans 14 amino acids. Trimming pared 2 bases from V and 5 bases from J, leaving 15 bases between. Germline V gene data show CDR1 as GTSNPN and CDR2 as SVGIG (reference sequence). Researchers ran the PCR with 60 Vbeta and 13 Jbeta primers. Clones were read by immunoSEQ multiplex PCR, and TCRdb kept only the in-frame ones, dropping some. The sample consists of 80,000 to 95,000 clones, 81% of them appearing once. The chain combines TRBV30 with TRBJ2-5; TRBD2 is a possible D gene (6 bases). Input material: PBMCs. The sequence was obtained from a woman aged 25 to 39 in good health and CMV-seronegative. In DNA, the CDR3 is TGTGCCTGGAGTCTCTATGGGGGGTGGGAGACCCAGTACTTC. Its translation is CAWSLYGGWETQYF.